This TCR beta chain stems from a study of T-cell memory formation after mild COVID-19. The germline V gene encodes CDR1 SQVTM and CDR2 ANQGSEA. The CDR3 contains 10 residues. Trimming removed 7 bases from V and 1 base from J, with 3 bases in between. This clonotype was detected a few times. As yet, its antigen is unknown. General study points: For second-wave clones that peaked at day 37, SARS-CoV-2 specificity went unverified. Pre-infection memory held some responding clones, suggesting pre-existing cross-reactive T cells responded. The CD4+ clones that contracted clustered mainly within CM and EM, and the CD8+ clones concentrated in EMRA.

After 5'RACE with constant-segment primers, TCR alpha and TCR beta cDNA libraries carrying sample barcodes and UMIs were obtained. MiXCR, applied by TCRdb to the 5' RACE reads, yields one record per CDR3 protein. The sample lists roughly 560,000 distinct CDR3 sequences, about 20% seen once, with under 15% in the top ten. The chain carries TRBV29-1 and TRBJ2-3; D call uncertain. The clonotype was recovered from an adult woman who had mild COVID-19 (a few samples of this study predate the infection). Cell type and time point are not known. The sample consisted of PBMCs or a T cell subset sorted from them (not recorded which). The CDR3 DNA reads TGCAGCGGACGCACAGATACGCAGTATTTT. It codes for CSGRTDTQYF.